What follows are 12 T cell receptor beta chains derived from one specimen sequenced in a study of cytomegalovirus exposure and HLA in healthy donors. The PCR used 60 Vbeta and 13 Jbeta primers. This table comes from immunoSEQ multiplex PCR, and its TCRdb copy is limited to in-frame clones, with some not included. The top ten hold around 0.89% of the sample, which has 150,000 to 200,000 clones, around 79% seen once. Source material: PBMCs. All receptors derive from a woman aged 45 to 65 in good health and CMV-seropositive.

V is TRBV28 and J is TRBJ2-2, with a tentative D call TRBD1 (6 bases). Trimming shortened V by 1 base and J by 3 bases, and 9 bases separated the two germline ends. The CDR3 is 15 amino acids. Germline V gene sequence: CDR1 MDHEN, CDR2 SYDVKM. The CDR3 sequence is CASSLSPGDTGELFF. Written as DNA, the CDR3 is TGTGCCAGCAGTTTATCGCCAGGGGACACCGGGGAGCTGTTTTTT.

V is TRBV27 and J is TRBJ2-1; TRBD1 matches 7 bases. CDR3 length equals 14 residues. V lost 6 bases, J lost 12 bases, and 14 bases stayed unmatched. The germline CDR1 and CDR2 sequences are MNHEY and SMNVEV (reference sequence). CDR3: CASSLGQGDLGQFF. The CDR3 nucleotides are TGTGCCAGCAGCCTTGGTCAGGGGGATCTCGGGCAGTTCTTC.

DNA of the CDR3: TGCGCCAGCAGCCAAAATCTAGGAACTAATGAAAAACTGTTTTTT. It yields the protein CASSQNLGTNEKLFF. V usage is TRBV4-3 and J usage is TRBJ1-4; D unresolved. Per the germline V gene, CDR1 is LGHNA and CDR2 is YSLEER. This CDR3 region has 15 residues. Trimming left V 2 bases short and J 1 base short, with 8 bases between.

This chain connects TRBV10-3 to TRBJ1-1; 7 positions match TRBD1. Looked up from germline, CDR1 is ENHRY and CDR2 is SYGVKD. There are 12 residues in the CDR3. V trimming: 10 bases; J trimming: 4 bases; junction bases outside the gene matches: 6. The CDR3 reads CATVTGSTEAFF. Here the CDR3 DNA reads TGTGCCACCGTGACAGGGAGCACTGAAGCTTTCTTT.

This chain uses TRBV28 with TRBJ1-2; TRBD1 matches at 9 bases. After removal of 8 bases from V and 3 bases from J, the junction contained 10 bases not matched to a gene. This CDR3 has 15 residues. The germline gives CDR1 MDHEN, CDR2 SYDVKM. Here the CDR3 DNA reads TGTGCCAGCGGGTCCGGGACAGGGATCTACTATGGCTACACCTTC. It is translated as CASGSGTGIYYGYTF.

V and J are TRBV18 and TRBJ2-7; weak D call: TRBD2 (5 bases). This CDR3 has 16 amino acids. Germline values: CDR1 KGHSH, CDR2 LQKENI. V lost 1 base and J 0 bases, leaving 13 bases between the germline ends. CDR3 protein: CASSPLLGEGSYEQYF. The CDR3 DNA follows: TGTGCCAGCTCACCACTTCTGGGAGAGGGCTCCTACGAGCAGTACTTC.

The CDR3 DNA sequence: TGTGCCAGCAGTTTAACAACAGGGGATAATTCACCCCTCCACTTT. It codes for CASSLTTGDNSPLHF. V gene TRBV27 combines with J gene TRBJ1-6; 7 nucleotides match TRBD1. Germline CDR1 is MNHEY and CDR2 is SMNVEV (reference sequence). This CDR3 region has 15 residues. Trimming removed 2 bases from V and 5 bases from J; junction bases left unmatched: 3.

The J gene is TRBJ1-2, the V gene TRBV2; the D is unclear. Germline CDR1 is SNHLY and CDR2 is FYNNEI. CDR3 length: 14 amino acids. V was pared by 4 bases and J by 3 bases, with 12 bases between. CDR3 sequence (DNA): TGTGCCAGCAGTGCCCTCGACACATACTATGGCTACACCTTC. It translates to CASSALDTYYGYTF.

The gene calls are TRBV7-2 and TRBJ1-1; 7 nucleotides line up with TRBD1. Trimming cost V 5 bases and J 4 bases; bases outside gene matches: 4. This CDR3 region has 13 residues. Germline CDR1 and CDR2: SGHTA and FQGNSA. CDR3 bases: TGTGCCAGCAGCCCGACAGGGAGCACTGAAGCTTTCTTT. Its protein is CASSPTGSTEAFF.

This sequence joins TRBV5-1 and TRBJ2-3, with 11 bases aligning to TRBD2. V dropped 4 bases and J dropped 0; count of bases not matched to a gene: 4. Germline lookup yields CDR1 SGHRS and CDR2 YFSETQ. The CDR3 is 16 residues long. CDR3 sequence (DNA): TGCGCCAGCAGCCTGGCTAGCGGGGGGAGCACAGATACGCAGTATTTT. Amino acids: CASSLASGGSTDTQYF.

This chain joins TRBV5-6 and TRBJ2-7, with 10 bases that match TRBD2. The CDR3 has 17 amino acids. Germline values: CDR1 SGHDT, CDR2 YYEEEE. The junction had 13 bases not matched to a gene; V was cut back by 7 bases and J by 0 bases. The CDR3 spells CASGHRGLAAFSYEQYF. The CDR3 bases are TGTGCCAGCGGTCACCGTGGACTAGCGGCATTCTCCTACGAGCAGTACTTC.

The CDR3 spells CASRTGGASYNEQFF. Written as DNA, the CDR3 is TGTGCCAGCAGAACTGGCGGGGCCTCCTACAATGAGCAGTTCTTC. The chain combines TRBV6-5 with TRBJ2-1; maybe TRBD2 (6 bases). The CDR3 sequence is 15 residues long. CDR1 is MNHEY and CDR2 is SVGAGI in the germline V gene. V was clipped by 6 bases and J by 0 bases, with 12 bases between them.